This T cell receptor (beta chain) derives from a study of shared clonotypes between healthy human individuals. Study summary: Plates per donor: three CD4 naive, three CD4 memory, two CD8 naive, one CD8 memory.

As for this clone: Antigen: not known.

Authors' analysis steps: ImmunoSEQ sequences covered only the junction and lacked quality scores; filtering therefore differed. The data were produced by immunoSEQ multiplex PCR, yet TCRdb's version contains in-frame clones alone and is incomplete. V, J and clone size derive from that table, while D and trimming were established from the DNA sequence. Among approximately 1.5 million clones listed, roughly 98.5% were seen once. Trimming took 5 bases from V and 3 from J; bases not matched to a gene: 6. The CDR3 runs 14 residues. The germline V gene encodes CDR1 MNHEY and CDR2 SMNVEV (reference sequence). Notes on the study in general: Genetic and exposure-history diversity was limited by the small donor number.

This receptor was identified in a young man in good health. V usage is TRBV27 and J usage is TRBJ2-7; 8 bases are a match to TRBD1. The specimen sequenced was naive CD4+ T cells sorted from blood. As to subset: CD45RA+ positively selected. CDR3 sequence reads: CASSQWDRFYEQYF. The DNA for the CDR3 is TGTGCCAGCAGTCAATGGGACAGGTTCTACGAGCAGTACTTC.